A single sample is the source of the 25 T cell receptor beta chains below, sequenced in a study of shared clonotypes between healthy human individuals. Assay: immunoSEQ multiplex PCR; the TCRdb copy retains only in-frame clones and omits some. The table has about 1.1 million clones, approximately 80% seen once; the top ten hold roughly 0.82%. The specimen was memory CD4+ T cells from PBMCs. Specified subset: CD45RA-negative fraction. The origin of the receptors is a man between 18 and 35 years old in good health. Some clones in this sample may be carry-over from other donors' samples.

The genes are TRBV5-4 and TRBJ1-2; D is unresolved. This CDR3 spans 14 amino acids. Germline CDR1 and CDR2: SGHNT and YYREEE (reference sequence). Trimming pared 0 bases from V and 4 bases from J, leaving 10 bases between. DNA for the CDR3: TGTGCCAGCAGCTTGGATCCCTCTGGCTATGGCTACACCTTC. This codes for CASSLDPSGYGYTF.

The chain joins TRBV5-8 to TRBJ1-5; perhaps TRBD1 as D (6 bases). V lost 4 bases, J lost 7 bases, and 21 bases lay in between. Germline values: CDR1 SGHTS, CDR2 YDEGEE. The CDR3 runs 16 residues. The CDR3, as DNA: TGTGCCAGCAGCCCTGGCGGCGGGGGGCAGCGGCAGCCCCAGCATTTT. It is translated as CASSPGGGGQRQPQHF.

The gene calls are TRBV7-2 and TRBJ2-1; TRBD2 might be the D (6 bases). The V gene's germline CDR1 is SGHTA and CDR2 FQGNSA. V was cut by 3 bases and J by 15 bases, with 21 bases left in between. There are 14 residues in the CDR3. CDR3 protein: CASSLVRLEGRLFF. In DNA, the CDR3 is TGTGCCAGCAGCTTGGTTAGGTTGGAGGGGAGGCTGTTCTTC. Looking up the rest from reference TRBV7-2 and TRBJ2-1 gives the full variable domain: GAGVSQSPSNKVTEKGKDVELRCDPISGHTALYWYRQSLGQGLEFLIYFQGNSAPDKSGLPSDRFSAERTGGSVSTLTIQRTQQEDSAVYLCASSLVRLEGRLFFGPGTRLTVL.

The chain couples TRBV5-4 to TRBJ2-7; TRBD1 matches 7 bases. The CDR3 sequence is 14 residues long. V shed 0 bases and J 6 bases; nucleotides not matched to a gene: 6. Germline V gene sequence: CDR1 SGHNT, CDR2 YYREEE (reference sequence). This chain's CDR3 is CASSLDNRGREQYF. CDR3 sequence (DNA): TGTGCCAGCAGCTTGGATAACAGGGGACGCGAGCAGTACTTC.

This chain links TRBV9 with TRBJ2-3, with a weak D call TRBD1 (5 bases). Trimming stripped 0 bases from V and 5 bases from J, with 13 bases between. Germline CDR1 reads SGDLS; CDR2 reads YYNGEE. This CDR3 has 15 residues. The CDR3 nucleotides read TGTGCCAGCAGCGTAGGCTGGGGCCTTCAAGATACGCAGTATTTT. It translates to CASSVGWGLQDTQYF.

The chain links TRBV11-3 to TRBJ2-2; no firm D call. V dropped 7 bases and J dropped 5 bases, with 14 bases sitting between them. The CDR3 runs 14 residues. Germline V gives CDR1 SGHNT, CDR2 YENEEA. CDR3 DNA: TGTGCCAGCACCCCAAGCGAGAGGACCGGGGAGCTGTTTTTT. Amino acids: CASTPSERTGELFF.

This clone showed up just once. This rearrangement joins TRBV15 to TRBJ1-4; D call uncertain. This CDR3 has 17 amino acids. Germline values: CDR1 LNHNV, CDR2 YYDKDF (reference sequence). Trimming left V 0 bases short and J 3 bases short, with 14 bases between. The CDR3 loop reads CATSRDAGGRANEKLFF. The DNA for the CDR3 is TGTGCCACCAGCAGAGACGCAGGCGGTAGAGCTAATGAAAAACTGTTTTTT.

This clone was observed a single time. The chain has TRBV11-2 and TRBJ2-2; tentative D call: TRBD1 (6 bases). Deletions cut 5 bases from V and 2 bases from J, with 15 bases between. CDR3 size: 16 residues. Germline CDR1 is SGHAT and CDR2 is FQNNGV. CDR3 sequence: CASSLQRGTNTGELFF. CDR3 sequence (DNA): TGTGCCAGCAGCCTCCAAAGGGGGACAAACACCGGGGAGCTGTTTTTT. The full variable domain, its missing parts supplied by reference TRBV11-2 and TRBJ2-2, is EAGVAQSPRYKIIEKRQSVAFWCNPISGHATLYWYQQILGQGPKLLIQFQNNGVVDDSQLPKDRFSAERLKGVDSTLKIQPAKLEDSAVYLCASSLQRGTNTGELFFGEGSRLTVL.

The gene calls are TRBV5-1 and TRBJ2-5; 9 positions agree with TRBD2. With V trimmed by 2 bases and J by 2 bases, 7 bases remained unmatched. Germline V gives CDR1 SGHRS, CDR2 YFSETQ. This CDR3 contains 16 residues. The CDR3 sequence is CASSFSAGGGQETQYF. The CDR3 DNA reads TGCGCCAGCAGCTTCTCAGCGGGAGGAGGACAAGAGACCCAGTACTTC.

This clone turned up a few times. This chain connects TRBV18 to TRBJ2-7; a possible D gene is TRBD2 (6 bases). Germline CDR1 KGHSH, CDR2 LQKENI. With 6 bases removed from V and 4 bases from J, the gap between germline ends came to 19 bases. The CDR3 consists of 15 residues. The CDR3 DNA sequence: TGTGCCAGCTCCCCTAGCGCGAGCAGTGGGTACGAGCAGTACTTC. Translated: CASSPSASSGYEQYF.

The chain couples TRBV19 to TRBJ1-2, with D perhaps TRBD1 (5 bases). V gave up 5 bases and J gave up 3 bases, with 16 bases separating them. The germline V gene has CDR1 LNHDA and CDR2 SQIVND (reference sequence). This CDR3 has 15 residues. CDR3 region: CASSPGDRDYYGYTF. CDR3 in DNA: TGTGCCAGTAGTCCCGGGGACCGAGACTACTATGGCTACACCTTC. The entire variable domain, with the rest obtained from reference TRBV19 and TRBJ1-2, is as follows: DGGITQSPKYLFRKEGQNVTLSCEQNLNHDAMYWYRQDPGQGLRLIYYSQIVNDFQKGDIAEGYSVSREKKESFPLTVTSAQKNPTAFYLCASSPGDRDYYGYTFGSGTRLTVV.

The chain has TRBV29-1 and TRBJ2-1; TRBD2 agrees at 8 bases. The CDR3 is made up of 13 amino acids. After removal of 5 bases from V and 2 bases from J, the junction contained 2 bases not matched to a gene. The germline gives CDR1 SQVTM, CDR2 ANQGSEA. The CDR3 loop is CSVPGLAYNEQFF. The CDR3 nucleotides are TGCAGCGTTCCGGGACTAGCCTACAATGAGCAGTTCTTC.

The CDR3 spells CSVDHGPPRPYEQYF. CDR3 nucleotide sequence: TGCAGCGTTGATCACGGACCCCCGCGACCGTACGAGCAGTACTTC. The V call is TRBV29-1, the J call TRBJ2-7, with D unresolved. This CDR3 has 15 amino acids. V lost 3 bases and J lost 4, with 19 bases in between. Germline V gene sequence: CDR1 SQVTM, CDR2 ANQGSEA.

In DNA, the CDR3 is TGTGCCAGCCTTGGGATCCCGGGGGTCACCGGGGAGCTGTTTTTT. Translated: CASLGIPGVTGELFF. The chain is built from TRBV6-1 and TRBJ2-2; perhaps TRBD2 as D (6 bases). Germline CDR1 MNHNS, CDR2 SASEGT. The CDR3 runs 15 residues. Between the trimmed V and J ends, which lost 8 bases and 4 bases, there was a span of 17 bases.

The table lists this clone with a few counts. J is TRBJ1-4 and V is TRBV28, with TRBD1 matching over 7 bases. The J segment lost 3 bases and the V segment lost 3 bases, leaving 4 bases of the junction unmatched. In germline, CDR1 is MDHEN, CDR2 SYDVKM. The CDR3 contains 15 residues. The CDR3 DNA reads as TGTGCCAGCAGTTTTCGGGACAGCCCTAATGAAAAACTGTTTTTT. It is translated as CASSFRDSPNEKLFF.

This sequence joins TRBV4-2 and TRBJ2-7; 9 bases align to TRBD2. The junction had 5 bases not matched to a gene; V was cut back by 0 bases and J by 2 bases. Per germline, CDR1 LGHNA and CDR2 YNFKEQ. The CDR3 runs 16 residues. In DNA, the CDR3 is TGTGCCAGCAGCCAAGAAGGCGGGAGGGGGACCTACGAGCAGTACTTC. Residues: CASSQEGGRGTYEQYF.

Notes on this clone: This may arise from a read error, as a much more abundant clone is one base away. Other nucleotide sequences from this sample produce the same CDR3. The genes are TRBV5-1 and TRBJ1-3; unclear D gene. CDR3 length equals 14 residues. Germline CDR1 reads SGHRS; CDR2 reads YFSETQ. Trimming removed 0 bases from V and 1 base from J, with 5 bases in between. The CDR3 DNA sequence: TGCGCCAGCAGCTTGGGGCAGTCTGGAAACACCATATATTTT. Translating it yields CASSLGQSGNTIYF.

The table lists this clone with a few counts. The V call is TRBV6-1, the J call TRBJ1-1; 9 nucleotides match TRBD1. J gave up 7 bases and V 5 bases, and 11 bases lay outside the gene matches. The CDR3 loop spans 15 amino acids. The germline V gene has CDR1 MNHNS and CDR2 SASEGT. The CDR3 DNA is TGTGCCAGCAGTTTGACAGGGGGACGGCTTGGTGAAGCTTTCTTT. Its translation: CASSLTGGRLGEAFF.

CDR3 sequence reads: CAWQAGTITDTQYF. Written as DNA, the CDR3 is TGTGCCTGGCAGGCCGGGACGATCACAGATACGCAGTATTTT. J is TRBJ2-3 and V is TRBV30; D may correspond to TRBD1 or TRBD2 (5 bases each). V was shortened by 5 bases and J by 2 bases, with 14 bases between the two germline ends. Germline V gene sequence: CDR1 GTSNPN, CDR2 SVGIG (reference sequence). CDR3 size: 14 residues.

The rearrangement uses TRBV14 and TRBJ2-3, with 12 bases matching TRBD2. V was clipped by 3 bases and J by 1 base; unmatched bases: 2. The CDR3 extends over 16 amino acids. CDR1 is SGHDN and CDR2 is FVKESK in the germline V gene. The CDR3 DNA follows: TGTGCCAGCAGCCACCGACTAGCGGGAGGCACAGATACGCAGTATTTT. Its protein product is CASSHRLAGGTDTQYF.

The chain is built from TRBV5-1 and TRBJ1-2; TRBD1 matches 8 bases. Germline V gives CDR1 SGHRS, CDR2 YFSETQ. V lost 4 bases to trimming and J lost 4 bases; unmatched junction nucleotides: 6. This CDR3 contains 14 residues. This CDR3 is CASSGQGMVYGYTF. Written as DNA, the CDR3 is TGCGCCAGCAGCGGACAGGGTATGGTCTATGGCTACACCTTC.

The chain carries TRBV9 and TRBJ2-3; D perhaps matches TRBD1 (6 bases). The length of the CDR3 is 14 residues. Deletions cut 4 bases from V and 2 bases from J, with 11 bases between. Germline V gives CDR1 SGDLS, CDR2 YYNGEE. DNA for the CDR3: TGTGCCAGCAGCCTAGGGGGACACACAGATACGCAGTATTTT. Translated: CASSLGGHTDTQYF.

The CDR3 DNA reads as TGTGCCAGCAGCGTAGCTCAGGGCGGTGGTACGCAGTATTTT. The encoded protein is CASSVAQGGGTQYF. The chain recombines TRBV9 with TRBJ2-3, with D possibly TRBD1 on 5 matching bases. Germline assignment: CDR1 SGDLS and CDR2 YYNGEE. Trimming left V 0 bases short and J 8 bases short, with 13 bases between. The length of the CDR3 is 14 residues.

The V gene is TRBV10-3, the J gene TRBJ1-1; D not resolved. In germline, CDR1 is ENHRY, CDR2 SYGVKD. V gave up 6 bases and J gave up 6 bases, with 17 bases separating them. The CDR3 extends over 14 amino acids. The CDR3, as DNA: TGTGCCATCAGGAGGCCGGAGGATAGATCTGAAGCTTTCTTT. This gives the protein CAIRRPEDRSEAFF.

The rearrangement uses TRBV7-2 and TRBJ2-3; 9 nucleotides match TRBD2. The CDR3 loop spans 12 amino acids. Germline V gene sequence: CDR1 SGHTA, CDR2 FQGNSA. V shed 5 bases, J shed 14 bases, and the junction held 8 bases outside the gene matches. CDR3 nucleotide sequence: TGTGCCAGCAGCGCTACCGGGACTAGCCCGTATTTT. Translated: CASSATGTSPYF.